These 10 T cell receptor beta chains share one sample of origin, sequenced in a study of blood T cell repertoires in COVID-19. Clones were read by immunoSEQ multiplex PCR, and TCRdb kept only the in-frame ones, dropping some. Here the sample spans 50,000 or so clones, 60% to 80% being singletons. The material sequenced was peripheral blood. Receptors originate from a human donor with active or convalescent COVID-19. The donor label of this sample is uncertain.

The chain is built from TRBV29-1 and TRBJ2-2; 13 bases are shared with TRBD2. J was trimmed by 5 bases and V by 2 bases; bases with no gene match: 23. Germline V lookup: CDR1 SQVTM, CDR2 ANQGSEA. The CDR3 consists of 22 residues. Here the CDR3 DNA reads TGCAGCGTTGAACACTCCCAAGAAGGACTAGCGGGAGTGGGATTAAGGACCGGGGAGCTGTTTTTT. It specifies CSVEHSQEGLAGVGLRTGELFF.

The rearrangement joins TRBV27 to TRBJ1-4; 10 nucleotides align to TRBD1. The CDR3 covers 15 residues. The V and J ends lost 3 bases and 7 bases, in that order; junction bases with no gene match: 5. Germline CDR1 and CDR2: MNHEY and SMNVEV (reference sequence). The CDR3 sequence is CASSFQTGGIEKLFF. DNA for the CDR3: TGTGCCAGCAGTTTTCAGACAGGGGGCATTGAAAAACTGTTTTTT.

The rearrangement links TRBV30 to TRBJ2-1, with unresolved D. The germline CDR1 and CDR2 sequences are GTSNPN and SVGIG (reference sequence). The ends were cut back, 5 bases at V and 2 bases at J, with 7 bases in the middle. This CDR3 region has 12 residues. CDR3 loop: CAWYRPYNEQFF. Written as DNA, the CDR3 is TGTGCCTGGTACAGACCCTACAATGAGCAGTTCTTC. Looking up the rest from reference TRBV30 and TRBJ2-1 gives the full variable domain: SQTIHQWPATLVQPVGSPLSLECTVEGTSNPNLYWYRQAAGRGLQLLFYSVGIGQISSEVPQNLSASRPQDRQFILSSKKLLLSDSGFYLCAWYRPYNEQFFGPGTRLTVL.

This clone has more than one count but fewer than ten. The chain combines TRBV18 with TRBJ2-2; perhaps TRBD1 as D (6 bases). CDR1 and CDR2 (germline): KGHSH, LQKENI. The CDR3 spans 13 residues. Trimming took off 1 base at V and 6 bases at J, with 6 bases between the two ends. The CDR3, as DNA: TGTGCCAGCTCACCACAGGGGGCCGGGGAGCTGTTTTTT. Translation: CASSPQGAGELFF.

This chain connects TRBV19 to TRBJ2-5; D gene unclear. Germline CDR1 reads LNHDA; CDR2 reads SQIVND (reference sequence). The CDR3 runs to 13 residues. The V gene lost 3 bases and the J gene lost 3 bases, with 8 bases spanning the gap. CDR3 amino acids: CASSIRGEETQYF. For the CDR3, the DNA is TGTGCCAGTAGTATTCGCGGAGAAGAGACCCAGTACTTC.

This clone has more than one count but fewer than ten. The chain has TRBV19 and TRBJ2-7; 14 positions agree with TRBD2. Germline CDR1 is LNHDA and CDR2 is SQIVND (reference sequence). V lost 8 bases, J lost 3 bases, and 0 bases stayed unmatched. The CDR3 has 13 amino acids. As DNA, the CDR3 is TGTGCCAGTGGGACTAGCGGGAGCTACGAGCAGTACTTC. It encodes CASGTSGSYEQYF.

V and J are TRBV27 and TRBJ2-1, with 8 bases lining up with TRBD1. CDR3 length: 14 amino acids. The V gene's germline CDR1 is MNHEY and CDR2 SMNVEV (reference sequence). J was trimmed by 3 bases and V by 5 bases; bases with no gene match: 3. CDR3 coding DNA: TGTGCCAGCAGTCGACAGGGGCTCTACAATGAGCAGTTCTTC. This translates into CASSRQGLYNEQFF.

The CDR3 here is CASSFRDAGGTEAFF. CDR3 DNA: TGCGCCAGCAGCTTCCGGGACGCCGGGGGAACTGAAGCTTTCTTT. This chain connects TRBV5-1 to TRBJ1-1; possibly TRBD1 for D (5 bases). The CDR3 has 15 residues. From germline, CDR1 is SGHRS and CDR2 YFSETQ. V was cut by 2 bases and J by 5 bases, with 16 bases left in between.

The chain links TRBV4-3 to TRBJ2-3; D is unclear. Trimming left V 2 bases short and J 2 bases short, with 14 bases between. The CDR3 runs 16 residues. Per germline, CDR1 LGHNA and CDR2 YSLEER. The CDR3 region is CASSQSIRGYTDTQYF. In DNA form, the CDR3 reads TGCGCCAGCAGCCAATCGATCCGAGGATACACAGATACGCAGTATTTT.

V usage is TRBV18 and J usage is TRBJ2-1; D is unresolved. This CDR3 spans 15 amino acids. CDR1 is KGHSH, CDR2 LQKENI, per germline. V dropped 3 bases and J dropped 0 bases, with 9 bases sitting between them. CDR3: CASSPLTSSYNEQFF. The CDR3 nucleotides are TGTGCCAGCTCACCTTTGACAAGCTCCTACAATGAGCAGTTCTTC. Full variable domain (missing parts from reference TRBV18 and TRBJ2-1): NAGVMQNPRHLVRRRGQEARLRCSPMKGHSHVYWYRQLPEEGLKFMVYLQKENIIDESGMPKERFSAEFPKEGPSILRIQQVVRGDSAAYFCASSPLTSSYNEQFFGPGTRLTVL.